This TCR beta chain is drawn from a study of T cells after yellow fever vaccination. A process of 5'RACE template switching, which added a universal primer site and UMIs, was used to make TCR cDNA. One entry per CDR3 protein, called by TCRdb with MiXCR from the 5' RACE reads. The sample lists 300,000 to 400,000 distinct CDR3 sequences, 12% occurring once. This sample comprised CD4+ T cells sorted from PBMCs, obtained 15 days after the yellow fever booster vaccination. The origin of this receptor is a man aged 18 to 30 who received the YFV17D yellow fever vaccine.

The CDR3, as DNA: TGTGCCAGCAGCAAAGTTGGCGGGACAGAGCAGTTCTTC. It is translated as CASSKVGGTEQFF. This chain uses TRBV21-1 with TRBJ2-1; the table's D call TRBD1 went unverified against the DNA. TRBV21-1 is a recognized pseudogene. The CDR3 is 13 amino acids.